In this sample, the clone carrying this T cell receptor (beta chain) turned up many times. From more than 8 ml of fresh peripheral blood, PBMCs were isolated. The CDR3 length is 13 residues. Germline V gene data show CDR1 as SEHNR and CDR2 as FQNEAQ (reference sequence). Trimming stripped 1 base from V and 3 bases from J, with 7 bases between. These data are taken from a study of T cells in Graves' hyperthyroidism and ophthalmopathy. The CDR3 regions of TCR beta were amplified from RNA transcripts. In the first-round RT-PCR of the TCR CDR3, the HTBI primer set was used. Each CDR3 protein gets one entry after TCRdb re-called the multiplex PCR reads with MiXCR. The table lists hundreds of thousands of distinct CDR3 sequences, about 15% of them singletons.

Material: blood. The chain links TRBV7-9 to TRBJ2-7; D tentatively fits TRBD1 or TRBD2 (6 bases each). The TCR comes from a woman under 30 with Graves' hyperthyroidism. Here the CDR3 reads CASSLEGGYEQYF. The CDR3 DNA reads as TGTGCCAGCAGCTTAGAGGGGGGCTACGAGCAGTACTTC.